This section outlines one T cell receptor (beta chain) sequence together with its context. This record belongs to a study of blood T cell repertoires in COVID-19. Study-wide context: Acute and convalescent COVID-19 samples came from the United States, Italy and Spain. Nucleic acid was either cDNA or gDNA, and it came from T cells, B-cell-depleted T cells, or PBMCs.

The assay was immunoSEQ multiplex PCR, and TCRdb's table has in-frame clones only and misses some. The sample has approximately 80,000 clones, about three quarters seen once. CDR1 is MNHEY and CDR2 is SMNVEV in the germline V gene (reference sequence). V lost 8 bases and J lost 7; bases outside the gene matches: 8. This CDR3 region has 13 residues. This clonotype was sampled from a man over 45 with active or convalescent COVID-19. V is TRBV27 and J is TRBJ2-1; TRBD1 agrees at 7 bases. The source material was peripheral blood. The CDR3 region is CASHRVTGNEQFF. The CDR3 nucleotides read TGTGCCAGCCATCGGGTGACAGGGAATGAGCAGTTCTTC.